This paragraph covers one T cell receptor (beta chain) sequence. The entry originates in a study of T cell changes during pregnancy in multiple sclerosis. CDR1 and CDR2 from the germline V gene are SQVTM and ANQGSEA. V shed 6 bases and J shed 2 bases, with 12 bases lying between them. This CDR3 contains 13 residues. The table came from immunoSEQ multiplex PCR; TCRdb's copy has only in-frame clones and leaves some out. The table shows 43,000 or so clones, with 80% to 95% occurring only once. The chain recombines TRBV29-1 with TRBJ2-3, with D perhaps TRBD2 (5 bases). Specimen: peripheral blood, collected in the third trimester of pregnancy. This receptor was taken from a female donor with multiple sclerosis, enrolled in a pregnancy study. CDR3 DNA sequence: TGCAGCGTGGATGGACTTTACACAGATACGCAGTATTTT. Translated: CSVDGLYTDTQYF.